A single sample is the source of the 6 T cell receptor beta chains below, sequenced in a study of T cells in Graves' hyperthyroidism and ophthalmopathy. RNA transcripts were the template for amplifying TCR beta CDR3 regions. The HTBI primer set served for first-round RT-PCR of the TCR CDR3. TCRdb re-called the multiplex PCR reads with MiXCR, one entry per CDR3 protein. The data hold more than 45,000 distinct CDR3 sequences, with 49% observed a single time. Sequenced input: blood. All receptors come from a young woman with Graves' ophthalmopathy.

This clonotype was detected many times. The chain uses TRBV7-9 and TRBJ1-1; the D gene is possibly TRBD1 (6 bases). Germline loops: CDR1 SEHNR, CDR2 FQNEAQ (reference sequence). The CDR3 has 15 amino acids. Between the trimmed V and J ends, which lost 9 bases and 0 bases, there was a span of 17 bases. Here the CDR3 reads CASLVTGQLNTEAFF. Here the CDR3 DNA reads TGTGCCAGTTTAGTTACAGGGCAGTTGAACACTGAAGCTTTCTTT.

The chain links TRBV2 to TRBJ1-2; TRBD1 aligns across 7 bases. The CDR3 is 15 residues long. V lost 6 bases to trimming and J lost 5 bases; unmatched junction nucleotides: 12. The germline V gene has CDR1 SNHLY and CDR2 FYNNEI. CDR3 DNA sequence: TGTGCCAGCAGCTTAGCGACAGGGTTGGATTATGGCTACACCTTC. This gives the protein CASSLATGLDYGYTF.

This clonotype was counted at least ten times. The chain is built from TRBV4-1 and TRBJ1-1; D gene uncertain. The germline V and J ends were trimmed by 5 bases and 5 bases, with 18 bases remaining between them. Germline CDR1 reads MGHRA; CDR2 reads YSYEKL. The CDR3 sequence is 15 residues long. CDR3 nucleotide sequence: TGCGCCAGCAGCAAAAAGGAATTGGGAGTGACTGAAGCTTTCTTT. Amino acids: CASSKKELGVTEAFF.

This clonotype has a single count. The chain links TRBV20-1 to TRBJ2-1, with 12 positions matching TRBD1. With 4 bases clipped from V and 4 bases from J, the junction kept 14 bases outside the gene matches. Germline V gives CDR1 DFQATT, CDR2 SNEGSKA (reference sequence). The CDR3 extends over 18 amino acids. In DNA, the CDR3 is TGCAGTGCTATAGGGACAGGGGGCCCTACCCTCCGATACAATGAGCAGTTCTTC. Translated: CSAIGTGGPTLRYNEQFF.

This chain connects TRBV4-1 to TRBJ1-2, with D tentatively TRBD1 (6 bases). The CDR3 totals 14 residues. V was shortened by 1 base and J by 4 bases, with 10 bases between the two germline ends. Germline V gene data show CDR1 as MGHRA and CDR2 as YSYEKL. CDR3 coding DNA: TGCGCCAGCAGCCAAGTAGGAGGGGGCTATGGCTACACCTTC. It codes for CASSQVGGGYGYTF.

This clonotype was detected only a few times. The germline gene is not matched at one end of the junction; a read error may be the cause. CDR3 sequence reads: CACSLSYEKLFF. The CDR3 nucleotides are TGTGCCTGCAGTTTAAGCTATGAAAAACTGTTTTTT. V and J are TRBV27 and TRBJ1-4; D unresolved. This CDR3 contains 12 residues. Germline V lookup: CDR1 MNHEY, CDR2 SMNVEV (reference sequence).